The 3 T cell receptor beta chains below were found in one sample sequenced in a study of blood T cell repertoires in COVID-19. Data came from immunoSEQ multiplex PCR; TCRdb stores just in-frame clones and leaves some out. The table has about 180,000 clones, about 90% seen once; the top ten hold roughly 9%. The specimen was PBMCs or T cells enriched from blood (not recorded which). The receptors derive from a woman between 18 and 29 years old who had recovered from COVID-19.

The chain has TRBV5-5 and TRBJ1-1; perhaps TRBD1 as D (6 bases). V was clipped by 4 bases and J by 4 bases, with 20 bases between them. The CDR3 totals 16 residues. The germline V gene has CDR1 SGHKS and CDR2 YYEKEE (reference sequence). The CDR3 nucleotides read TGTGCCAGCAGCGCCTTCACACAGGGCCTGAGCACTGAAGCTTTCTTT. Residues: CASSAFTQGLSTEAFF.

The chain combines TRBV6-5 with TRBJ2-1; 7 bases fit TRBD1. This CDR3 has 14 amino acids. Germline lookup yields CDR1 MNHEY and CDR2 SVGAGI. J lost 4 bases, V lost 5 bases, and 5 bases had no gene match. The CDR3 spells CASSLGTEYNEQFF. The CDR3 DNA reads TGTGCCAGCAGTCTCGGGACAGAGTACAATGAGCAGTTCTTC.

Remarks on this clone: The junction departs from germline at one end; a sequencing error may be responsible. V gene TRBV27 combines with J gene TRBJ2-7; possible D gene TRBD2, 5 bases. Per germline, CDR1 MNHEY and CDR2 SMNVEV (reference sequence). This CDR3 has 15 residues. CDR3 loop: CASSLRSGVTVPENF. The CDR3 nucleotides read TGTGCCAGCAGTTTACGGTCCGGGGTGACCGTACCTGAGAACTTC.